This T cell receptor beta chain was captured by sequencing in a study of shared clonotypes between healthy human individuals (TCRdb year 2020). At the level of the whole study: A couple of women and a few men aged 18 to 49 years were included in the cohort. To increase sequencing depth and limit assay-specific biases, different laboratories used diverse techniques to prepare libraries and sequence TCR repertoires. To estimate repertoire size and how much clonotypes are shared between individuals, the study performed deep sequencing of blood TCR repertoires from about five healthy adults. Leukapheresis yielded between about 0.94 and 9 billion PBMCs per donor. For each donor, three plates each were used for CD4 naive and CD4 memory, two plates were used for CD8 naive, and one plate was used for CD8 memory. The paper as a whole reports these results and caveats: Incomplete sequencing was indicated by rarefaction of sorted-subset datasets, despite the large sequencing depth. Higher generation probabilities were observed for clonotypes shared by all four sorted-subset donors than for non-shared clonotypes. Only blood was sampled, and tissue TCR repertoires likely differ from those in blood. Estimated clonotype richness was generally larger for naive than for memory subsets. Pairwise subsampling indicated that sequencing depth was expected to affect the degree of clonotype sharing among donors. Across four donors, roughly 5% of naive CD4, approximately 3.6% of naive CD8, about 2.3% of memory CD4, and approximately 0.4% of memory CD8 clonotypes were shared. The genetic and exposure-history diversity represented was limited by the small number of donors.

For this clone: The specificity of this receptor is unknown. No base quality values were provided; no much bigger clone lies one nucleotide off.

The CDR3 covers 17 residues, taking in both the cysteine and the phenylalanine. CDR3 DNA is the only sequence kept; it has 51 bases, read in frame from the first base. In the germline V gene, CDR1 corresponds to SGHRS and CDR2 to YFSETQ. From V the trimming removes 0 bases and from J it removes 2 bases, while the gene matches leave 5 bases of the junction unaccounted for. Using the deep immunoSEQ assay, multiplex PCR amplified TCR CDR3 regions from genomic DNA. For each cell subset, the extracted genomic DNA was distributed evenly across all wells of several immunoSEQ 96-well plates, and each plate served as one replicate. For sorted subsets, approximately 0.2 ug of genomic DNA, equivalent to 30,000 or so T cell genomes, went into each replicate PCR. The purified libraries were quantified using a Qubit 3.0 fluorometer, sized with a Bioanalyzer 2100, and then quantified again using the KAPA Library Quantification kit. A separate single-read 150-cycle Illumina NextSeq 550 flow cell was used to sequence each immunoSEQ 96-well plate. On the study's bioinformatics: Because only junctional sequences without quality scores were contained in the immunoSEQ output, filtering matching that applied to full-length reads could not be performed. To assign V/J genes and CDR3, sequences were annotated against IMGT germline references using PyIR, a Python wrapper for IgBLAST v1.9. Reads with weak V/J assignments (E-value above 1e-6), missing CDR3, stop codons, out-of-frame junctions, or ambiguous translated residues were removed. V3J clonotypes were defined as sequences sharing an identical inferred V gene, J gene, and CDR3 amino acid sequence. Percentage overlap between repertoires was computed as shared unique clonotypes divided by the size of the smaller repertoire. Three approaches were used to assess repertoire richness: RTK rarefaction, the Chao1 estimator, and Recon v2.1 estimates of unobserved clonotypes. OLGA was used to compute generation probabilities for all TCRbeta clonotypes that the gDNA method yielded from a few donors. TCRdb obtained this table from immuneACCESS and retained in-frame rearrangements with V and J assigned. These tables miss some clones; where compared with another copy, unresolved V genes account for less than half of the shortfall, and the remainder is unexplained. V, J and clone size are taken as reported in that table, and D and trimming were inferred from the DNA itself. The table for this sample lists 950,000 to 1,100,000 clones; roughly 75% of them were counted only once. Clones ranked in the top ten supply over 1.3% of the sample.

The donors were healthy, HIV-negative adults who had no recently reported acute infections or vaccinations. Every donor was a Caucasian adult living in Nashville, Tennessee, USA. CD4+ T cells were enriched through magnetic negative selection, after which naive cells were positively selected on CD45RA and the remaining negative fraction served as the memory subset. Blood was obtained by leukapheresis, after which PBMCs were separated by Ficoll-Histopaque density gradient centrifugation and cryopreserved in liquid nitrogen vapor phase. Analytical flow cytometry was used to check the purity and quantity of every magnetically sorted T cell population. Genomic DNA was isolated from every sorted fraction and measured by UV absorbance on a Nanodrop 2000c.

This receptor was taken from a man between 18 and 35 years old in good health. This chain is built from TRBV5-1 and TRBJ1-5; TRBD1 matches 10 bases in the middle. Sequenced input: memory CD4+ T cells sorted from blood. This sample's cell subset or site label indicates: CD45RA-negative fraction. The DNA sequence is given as TGCGCCAGCAGCTTGGGGACAGGGGGAAGCGGCAATCAGCCCCAGCATTTT. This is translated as CASSLGTGGSGNQPQHF.